This TCR beta chain came from a study of blood T cell repertoires in COVID-19. Study summary: Nucleic acid was either cDNA or gDNA, and it came from T cells, B-cell-depleted T cells, or PBMCs.

Only one count was recorded for this clone. This table comes from immunoSEQ multiplex PCR, and its TCRdb copy is limited to in-frame clones, with some not included. The sample gives 140,000 to 150,000 clones, 87% of which show up once; about 11% is in the top ten. The CDR3 extends over 14 amino acids. Germline V lookup: CDR1 LNHDA, CDR2 SQIVND (reference sequence). V shed 5 bases and J shed 2 bases, with 10 bases lying between them. For recovered donors of Cohort 3, there were two negative PCRs, clearance, or symptom resolution. V usage is TRBV19 and J usage is TRBJ1-5; a possible D gene is TRBD1 (5 bases). Sequences were obtained from PBMCs or T cells enriched from blood (not recorded which). The source is a man aged 60 to 69 who had recovered from COVID-19. The CDR3: CASSWGEGNQPQHF. As DNA, the CDR3 is TGTGCCAGTAGTTGGGGGGAGGGCAATCAGCCCCAGCATTTT.